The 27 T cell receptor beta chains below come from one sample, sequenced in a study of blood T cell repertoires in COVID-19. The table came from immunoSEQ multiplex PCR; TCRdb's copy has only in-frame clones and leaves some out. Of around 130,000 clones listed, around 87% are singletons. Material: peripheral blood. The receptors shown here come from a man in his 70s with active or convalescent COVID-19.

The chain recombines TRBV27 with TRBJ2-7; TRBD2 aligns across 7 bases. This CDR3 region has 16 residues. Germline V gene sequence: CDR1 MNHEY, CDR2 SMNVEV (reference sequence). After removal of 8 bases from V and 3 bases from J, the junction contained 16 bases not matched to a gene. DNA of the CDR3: TGTGCCAGCTCCCGCGGGGGTAGTTCCGGGTACTACGAGCAGTACTTC. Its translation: CASSRGGSSGYYEQYF.

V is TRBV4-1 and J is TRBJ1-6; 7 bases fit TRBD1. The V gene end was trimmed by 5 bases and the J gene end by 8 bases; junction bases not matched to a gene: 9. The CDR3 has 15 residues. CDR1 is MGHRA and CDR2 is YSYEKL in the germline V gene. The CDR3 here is CASSGRQGLDSPLHF. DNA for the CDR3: TGCGCCAGCAGCGGGAGACAGGGTCTTGATTCACCCCTCCACTTT.

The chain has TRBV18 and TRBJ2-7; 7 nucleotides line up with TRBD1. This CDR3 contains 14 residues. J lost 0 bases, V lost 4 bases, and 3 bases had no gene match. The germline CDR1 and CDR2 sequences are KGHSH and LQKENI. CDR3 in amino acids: CASSLGQVSYEQYF. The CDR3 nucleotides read TGTGCCAGCTCACTAGGACAGGTCTCCTACGAGCAGTACTTC.

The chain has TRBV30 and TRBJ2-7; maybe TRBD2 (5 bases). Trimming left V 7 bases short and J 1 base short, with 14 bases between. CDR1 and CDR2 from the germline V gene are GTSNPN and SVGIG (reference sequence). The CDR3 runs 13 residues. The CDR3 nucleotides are TGTGCCTTATCGACGGGGTTTTCCTACGAGCAGTACTTC. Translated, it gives CALSTGFSYEQYF.

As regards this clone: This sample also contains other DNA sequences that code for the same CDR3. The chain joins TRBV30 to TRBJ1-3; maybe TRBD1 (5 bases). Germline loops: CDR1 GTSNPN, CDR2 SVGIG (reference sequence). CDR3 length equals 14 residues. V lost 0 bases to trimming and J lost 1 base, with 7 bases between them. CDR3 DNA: TGTGCCTGGAGTGTTAGGGGATCTGGAAACACCATATATTTT. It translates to CAWSVRGSGNTIYF.

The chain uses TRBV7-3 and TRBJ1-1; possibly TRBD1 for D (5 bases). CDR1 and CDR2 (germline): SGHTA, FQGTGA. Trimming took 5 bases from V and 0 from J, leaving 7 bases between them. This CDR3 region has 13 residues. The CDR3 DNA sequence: TGTGCCAGCAGCGTGACAGTGAACACTGAAGCTTTCTTT. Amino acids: CASSVTVNTEAFF.

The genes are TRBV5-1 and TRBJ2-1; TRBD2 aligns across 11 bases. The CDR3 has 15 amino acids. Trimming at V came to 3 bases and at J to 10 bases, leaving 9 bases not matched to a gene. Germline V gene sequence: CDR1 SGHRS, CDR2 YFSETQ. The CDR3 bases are TGCGCCAGCAGCTCACTAGCGGGAGTGGGTGGCGAGCAGTTCTTC. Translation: CASSSLAGVGGEQFF.

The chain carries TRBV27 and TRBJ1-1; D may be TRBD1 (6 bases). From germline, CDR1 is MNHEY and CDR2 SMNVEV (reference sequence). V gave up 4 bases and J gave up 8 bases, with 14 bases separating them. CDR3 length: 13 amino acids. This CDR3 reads CASSSRGGPEAFF. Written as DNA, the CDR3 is TGTGCCAGCAGTTCTAGGGGGGGCCCGGAAGCTTTCTTT.

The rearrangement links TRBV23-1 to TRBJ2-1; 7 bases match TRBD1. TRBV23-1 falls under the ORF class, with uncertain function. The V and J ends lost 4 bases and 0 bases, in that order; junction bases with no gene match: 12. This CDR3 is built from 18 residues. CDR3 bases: TGCGCCAGCAGTCCAAACCCTCAGGGGGATAGCTCCTACAATGAGCAGTTCTTC. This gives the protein CASSPNPQGDSSYNEQFF.

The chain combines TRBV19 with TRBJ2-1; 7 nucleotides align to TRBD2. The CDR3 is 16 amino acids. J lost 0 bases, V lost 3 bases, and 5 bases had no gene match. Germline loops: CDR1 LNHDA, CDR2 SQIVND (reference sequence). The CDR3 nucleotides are TGTGCCAGTAGTATTAAGGGCGGGAGCTCCTACAATGAGCAGTTCTTC. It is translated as CASSIKGGSSYNEQFF.

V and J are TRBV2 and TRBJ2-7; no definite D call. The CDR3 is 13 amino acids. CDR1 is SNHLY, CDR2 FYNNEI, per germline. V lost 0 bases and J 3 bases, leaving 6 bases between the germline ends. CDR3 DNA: TGTGCCAGCAGTGAAGCCCCACACTACGAGCAGTACTTC. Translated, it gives CASSEAPHYEQYF. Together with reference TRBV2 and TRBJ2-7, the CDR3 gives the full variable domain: EPEVTQTPSHQVTQMGQEVILRCVPISNHLYFYWYRQILGQKVEFLVSFYNNEISEKSEIFDDQFSVERPDGSNFTLKIRSTKLEDSAMYFCASSEAPHYEQYFGPGTRLTVT.

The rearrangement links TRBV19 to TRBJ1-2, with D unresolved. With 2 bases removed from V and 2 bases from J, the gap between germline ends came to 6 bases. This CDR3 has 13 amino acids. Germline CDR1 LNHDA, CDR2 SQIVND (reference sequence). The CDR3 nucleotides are TGTGCCAGTAGTATATCCAGGAACTATGGCTACACCTTC. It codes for CASSISRNYGYTF.

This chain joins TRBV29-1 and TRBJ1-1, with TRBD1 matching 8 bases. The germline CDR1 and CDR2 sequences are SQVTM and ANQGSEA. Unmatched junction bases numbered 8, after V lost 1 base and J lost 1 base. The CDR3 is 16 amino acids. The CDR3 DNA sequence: TGCAGCGTTGAAGGGGCAGGGGGCACTGCGAACACTGAAGCTTTCTTT. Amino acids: CSVEGAGGTANTEAFF.

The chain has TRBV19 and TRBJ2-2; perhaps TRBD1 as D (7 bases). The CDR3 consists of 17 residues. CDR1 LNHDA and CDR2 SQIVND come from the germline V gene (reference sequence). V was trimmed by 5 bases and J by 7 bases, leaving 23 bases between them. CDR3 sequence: CASSLPVEGAFRGELFF. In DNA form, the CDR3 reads TGTGCCAGTAGTCTTCCTGTGGAGGGGGCCTTTCGCGGGGAGCTGTTTTTT.

The CDR3 region has the DNA TGTGCCAGCAGTTTATCCAGGACAGGGCCCCACGAGCAGTACTTC. This sequence encodes CASSLSRTGPHEQYF. The chain couples TRBV27 to TRBJ2-7; 8 bases agree with TRBD1. Germline V gene lookup returns CDR1 MNHEY and CDR2 SMNVEV (reference sequence). The junction had 6 bases not matched to a gene; V was cut back by 0 bases and J by 5 bases. There are 15 residues in the CDR3.

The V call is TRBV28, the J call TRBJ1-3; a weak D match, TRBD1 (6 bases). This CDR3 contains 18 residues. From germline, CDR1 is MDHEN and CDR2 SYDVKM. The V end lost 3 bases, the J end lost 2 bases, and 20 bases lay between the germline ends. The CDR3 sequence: CASSLSLYRAKAGNTIYF. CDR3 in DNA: TGTGCCAGCAGTTTGAGCCTTTACAGGGCCAAAGCTGGAAACACCATATATTTT.

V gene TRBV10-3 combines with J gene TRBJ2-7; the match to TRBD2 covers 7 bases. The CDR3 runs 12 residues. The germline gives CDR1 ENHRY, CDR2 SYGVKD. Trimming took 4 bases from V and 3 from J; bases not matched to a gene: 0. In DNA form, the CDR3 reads TGTGCCATCAGTGCTAGCGGCTACGAGCAGTACTTC. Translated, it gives CAISASGYEQYF.

In DNA form, the CDR3 reads TGCGCCAGCAGTGAGAGGAGGGCTGGCAATCAGCCCCAGCATTTT. Translation gives CASSERRAGNQPQHF. The rearrangement joins TRBV10-2 to TRBJ1-5, with D hard to call. The ends were cut back, 2 bases at V and 2 bases at J, with 10 bases in the middle. CDR1 is WSHSY, CDR2 SAAADI, per germline. CDR3 size: 15 residues.

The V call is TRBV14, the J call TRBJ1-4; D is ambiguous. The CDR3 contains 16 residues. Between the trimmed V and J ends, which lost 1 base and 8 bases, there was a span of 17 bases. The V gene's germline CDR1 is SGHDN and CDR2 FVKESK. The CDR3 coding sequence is TGTGCCAGCAGCCAAGGAGGATCACCCCGAGTGGAAAAACTGTTTTTT. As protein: CASSQGGSPRVEKLFF. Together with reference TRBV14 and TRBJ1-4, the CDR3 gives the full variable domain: EAGVTQFPSHSVIEKGQTVTLRCDPISGHDNLYWYRRVMGKEIKFLLHFVKESKQDESGMPNNRFLAERTGGTYSTLKVQPAELEDSGVYFCASSQGGSPRVEKLFFGSGTQLSVL.

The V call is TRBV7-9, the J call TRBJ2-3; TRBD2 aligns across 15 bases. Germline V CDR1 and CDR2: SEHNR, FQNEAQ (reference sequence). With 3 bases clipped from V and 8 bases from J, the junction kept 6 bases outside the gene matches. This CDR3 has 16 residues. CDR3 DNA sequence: TGTGCCAGCAGCTTCGGACTAGCGGGAGGGGGGGCTACGCAGTATTTT. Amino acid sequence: CASSFGLAGGGATQYF.

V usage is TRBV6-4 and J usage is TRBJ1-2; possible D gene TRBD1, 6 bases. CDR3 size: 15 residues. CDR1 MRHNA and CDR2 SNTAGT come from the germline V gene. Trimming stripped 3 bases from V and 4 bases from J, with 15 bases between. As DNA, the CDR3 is TGTGCCAGCAGTGATTTGCCAGGGGCTGGCTATGGCTACACCTTC. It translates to CASSDLPGAGYGYTF.

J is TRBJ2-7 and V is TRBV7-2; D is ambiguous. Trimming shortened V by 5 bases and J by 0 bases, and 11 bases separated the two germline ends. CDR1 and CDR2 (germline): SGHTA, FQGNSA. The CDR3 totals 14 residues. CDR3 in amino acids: CASSPEFSSYEQYF. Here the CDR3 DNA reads TGTGCCAGCAGCCCGGAGTTTAGCTCCTACGAGCAGTACTTC.

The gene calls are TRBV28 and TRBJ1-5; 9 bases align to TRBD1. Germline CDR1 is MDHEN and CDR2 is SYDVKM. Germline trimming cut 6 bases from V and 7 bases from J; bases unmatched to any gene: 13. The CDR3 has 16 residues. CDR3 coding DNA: TGTGCCAGCAGCCCATTTGGACAGGGGATCCAACAGCCCCAGCATTTT. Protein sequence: CASSPFGQGIQQPQHF.

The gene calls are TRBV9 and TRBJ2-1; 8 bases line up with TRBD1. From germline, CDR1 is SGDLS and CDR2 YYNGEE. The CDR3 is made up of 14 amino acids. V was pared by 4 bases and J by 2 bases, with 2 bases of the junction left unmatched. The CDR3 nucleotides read TGTGCCAGCAGCCGGGACAGGACCTACAATGAGCAGTTCTTC. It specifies CASSRDRTYNEQFF. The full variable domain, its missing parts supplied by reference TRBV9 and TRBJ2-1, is DSGVTQTPKHLITATGQRVTLRCSPRSGDLSVYWYQQSLDQGLQFLIQYYNGEERAKGNILERFSAQQFPDLHSELNLSSLELGDSALYFCASSRDRTYNEQFFGPGTRLTVL.

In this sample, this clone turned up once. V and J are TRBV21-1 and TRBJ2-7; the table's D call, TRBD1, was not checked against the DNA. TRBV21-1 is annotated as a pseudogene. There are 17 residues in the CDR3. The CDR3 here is CASSNRGQDSLLYEQYF. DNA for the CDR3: TGTGCCAGCAGCAATCGGGGACAGGATTCCCTCCTCTACGAGCAGTACTTC.

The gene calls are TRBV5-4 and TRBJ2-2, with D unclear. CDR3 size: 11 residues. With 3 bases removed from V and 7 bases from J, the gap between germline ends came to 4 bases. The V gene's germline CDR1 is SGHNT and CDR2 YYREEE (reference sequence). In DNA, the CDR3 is TGTGCCAGCAGCTCCCGCGGGGAGCTGTTTTTT. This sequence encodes CASSSRGELFF.

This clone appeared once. CDR3 sequence reads: CASSFPRGNLNGHEQFF. The CDR3 DNA follows: TGTGCCAGTAGTTTCCCAAGGGGCAATTTGAACGGCCATGAGCAGTTCTTC. The rearrangement links TRBV19 to TRBJ2-1; perhaps TRBD1 as D (5 bases). The CDR3 is 17 residues long. V was pared by 5 bases and J by 8 bases, with 25 bases between. The germline V gene has CDR1 LNHDA and CDR2 SQIVND (reference sequence).